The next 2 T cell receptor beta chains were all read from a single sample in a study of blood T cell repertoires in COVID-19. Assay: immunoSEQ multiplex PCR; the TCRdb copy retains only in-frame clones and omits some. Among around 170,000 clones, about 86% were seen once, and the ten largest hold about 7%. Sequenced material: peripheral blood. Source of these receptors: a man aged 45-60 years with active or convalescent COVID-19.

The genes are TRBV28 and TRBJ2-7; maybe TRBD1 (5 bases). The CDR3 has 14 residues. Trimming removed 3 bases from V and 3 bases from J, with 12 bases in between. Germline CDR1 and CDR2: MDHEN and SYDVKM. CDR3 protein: CASSLVAGYYEQYF. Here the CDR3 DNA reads TGTGCCAGCAGTTTGGTGGCAGGGTACTACGAGCAGTACTTC.

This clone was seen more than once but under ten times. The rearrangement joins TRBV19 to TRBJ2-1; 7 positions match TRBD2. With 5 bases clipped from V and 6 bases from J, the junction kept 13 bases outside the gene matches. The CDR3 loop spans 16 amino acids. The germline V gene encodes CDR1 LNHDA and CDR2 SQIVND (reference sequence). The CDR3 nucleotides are TGTGCCAGTAGTCCCTCGGGGGGAGTAGACGCCAATGAGCAGTTCTTC. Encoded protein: CASSPSGGVDANEQFF.